The 20 T cell receptor beta chains reported below all come from one sample, sequenced in a study of shared clonotypes between healthy human individuals. Using immunoSEQ multiplex PCR, the repertoire was profiled, and TCRdb retains in-frame clones only, with some absent. The sample gives some 2,100,000 clones, under 97% of which show up once; approximately 0.13% is in the top ten. Specimen: naive CD4+ T cells sorted from blood. Subset given: CD45RA+ positively selected. The receptors derive from a man in his late teens or twenties in good health.

V and J are TRBV11-2 and TRBJ2-1; D is uncertain. This CDR3 has 14 amino acids. CDR1 is SGHAT and CDR2 is FQNNGV in the germline V gene. The germline V and J ends were trimmed by 2 bases and 5 bases, with 10 bases remaining between them. The chain's CDR3 is CASSLSPSNNEQFF. Here the CDR3 DNA reads TGTGCCAGCAGCTTAAGTCCCAGCAACAATGAGCAGTTCTTC.

The chain recombines TRBV4-1 with TRBJ1-1; TRBD1 agrees at 11 bases. Germline-derived CDR1 and CDR2 are MGHRA and YSYEKL. V lost 4 bases, J lost 4 bases, and 2 bases stayed unmatched. This CDR3 is 14 amino acids long. The CDR3, as DNA: TGCGCCAGCAGCCCGGACAGGGGGCGCACTGAAGCTTTCTTT. The encoded protein is CASSPDRGRTEAFF.

V is TRBV30 and J is TRBJ2-1; 9 nucleotides agree with TRBD2. V lost 5 bases and J lost 8; bases outside the gene matches: 10. This CDR3 spans 14 amino acids. Germline V gene data show CDR1 as GTSNPN and CDR2 as SVGIG (reference sequence). The CDR3 loop is CAWSREGRIYEQFF. In nucleotides, the CDR3 is TGTGCCTGGTCGCGGGAGGGCCGTATTTATGAGCAGTTCTTC.

In DNA, the CDR3 is TGTGCCAGCAGCGCCGACCTAGCGGGAGTAGGTGATACGCAGTATTTT. This codes for CASSADLAGVGDTQYF. V usage is TRBV11-2 and J usage is TRBJ2-3, with TRBD2 identical over 10 bases. The CDR3 has 16 residues. The ends lost 5 bases at V and 6 bases at J; junction bases unmatched: 11. Looked up from germline, CDR1 is SGHAT and CDR2 is FQNNGV.

V usage is TRBV6-1 and J usage is TRBJ1-2; TRBD1 is a possible D gene (6 bases). Germline CDR1 is MNHNS and CDR2 is SASEGT. CDR3 size: 14 residues. V gave up 0 bases and J gave up 7 bases, with 12 bases separating them. This CDR3 reads CASSEATGTGGYTF. The CDR3 DNA sequence: TGTGCCAGCAGTGAAGCTACAGGGACGGGTGGCTACACCTTC.

This chain joins TRBV10-2 and TRBJ2-5, with D perhaps matching TRBD2 (6 bases). The CDR3 has 15 amino acids. Germline CDR1 and CDR2: WSHSY and SAAADI. The germline V and J ends were trimmed by 8 bases and 3 bases, with 19 bases remaining between them. CDR3 DNA sequence: TGCGCCAGCCGGCCCCCTAGCGAACTAAAAGAGACCCAGTACTTC. Translated: CASRPPSELKETQYF.

The chain has TRBV9 and TRBJ2-1, with TRBD2 identical over 8 bases. V was clipped by 3 bases and J by 6 bases; unmatched bases: 14. This CDR3 comprises 17 residues. Germline CDR1 reads SGDLS; CDR2 reads YYNGEE. CDR3 amino acids: CASSALPSGRMGNEQFF. The CDR3 DNA sequence: TGTGCCAGCAGCGCCCTCCCAAGCGGGAGAATGGGCAATGAGCAGTTCTTC. The full variable domain, in which reference TRBV9 and TRBJ2-1 provide the parts outside the CDR3, is DSGVTQTPKHLITATGQRVTLRCSPRSGDLSVYWYQQSLDQGLQFLIQYYNGEERAKGNILERFSAQQFPDLHSELNLSSLELGDSALYFCASSALPSGRMGNEQFFGPGTRLTVL.

The CDR3 region has the DNA TGTGCCAGCAGTGCCGGCACGTTGGGGGACAATGAGCAGTTCTTC. This codes for CASSAGTLGDNEQFF. The chain employs TRBV6-1 and TRBJ2-1; D assignment may be TRBD1 or TRBD2 (5 bases each). This CDR3 has 15 residues. The germline V gene has CDR1 MNHNS and CDR2 SASEGT. V was trimmed by 4 bases and J by 5 bases, leaving 15 bases between them.

The chain carries TRBV6-5 and TRBJ1-2, with TRBD1 identical over 8 bases. The CDR3 length is 13 residues. Germline CDR1 MNHEY, CDR2 SVGAGI. V lost 5 bases and J lost 6; bases outside the gene matches: 5. The CDR3: CASSVQGQDGYTF. Here the CDR3 DNA reads TGTGCCAGCAGTGTACAGGGACAGGATGGCTACACCTTC.

The chain links TRBV19 to TRBJ2-2, with D possibly matching TRBD1 (7 bases). The germline V gene has CDR1 LNHDA and CDR2 SQIVND (reference sequence). The CDR3 spans 15 residues. Trimming removed 7 bases from V and 6 bases from J, with 18 bases in between. The CDR3 sequence: CASTLRETGPGELFF. Here the CDR3 DNA reads TGTGCCAGTACCCTCCGGGAGACAGGGCCCGGGGAGCTGTTTTTT.

This sequence joins TRBV5-1 and TRBJ1-5, with TRBD1 identical over 9 bases. With V trimmed by 4 bases and J by 0 bases, 5 bases remained unmatched. Germline V gene data show CDR1 as SGHRS and CDR2 as YFSETQ. The CDR3 has 16 amino acids. As DNA, the CDR3 is TGCGCCAGCAGCCCGGGACAGGGAGGTAGCAATCAGCCCCAGCATTTT. Translation: CASSPGQGGSNQPQHF. Full variable domain (missing parts from reference TRBV5-1 and TRBJ1-5): KAGVTQTPRYLIKTRGQQVTLSCSPISGHRSVSWYQQTPGQGLQFLFEYFSETQRNKGNFPGRFSGRQFSNSRSEMNVSTLELGDSALYLCASSPGQGGSNQPQHFGDGTRLSIL.

The chain couples TRBV25-1 to TRBJ2-7, with a tentative D call TRBD1 (6 bases). The V end lost 5 bases, the J end lost 5 bases, and 13 bases lay between the germline ends. Germline V gene lookup returns CDR1 MGHDK and CDR2 SYGVNS. The CDR3 sequence is 13 residues long. The CDR3 region is CASSNKQGNEQYF. The CDR3 nucleotides read TGTGCCAGCAGTAATAAACAGGGCAACGAGCAGTACTTC.

V usage is TRBV4-1 and J usage is TRBJ1-5, with D perhaps matching TRBD1 (5 bases). CDR3 length equals 16 residues. Trimming removed 3 bases at V and 4 bases at J, with 16 bases between. Germline loops: CDR1 MGHRA, CDR2 YSYEKL. The CDR3 region is CASSHAGGGLNQPQHF. The CDR3 DNA is TGCGCCAGCAGCCACGCGGGGGGTGGCCTGAATCAGCCCCAGCATTTT.

In regard to this clone: Other DNA sequences of this sample code for an identical CDR3. The chain carries TRBV5-1 and TRBJ2-7; TRBD1 matches 8 bases. Germline V gene data show CDR1 as SGHRS and CDR2 as YFSETQ. V dropped 2 bases and J dropped 4; count of bases not matched to a gene: 5. This CDR3 has 14 amino acids. The CDR3 loop reads CASSFAGGGYEQYF. Here the CDR3 DNA reads TGCGCCAGCAGCTTCGCAGGGGGCGGGTACGAGCAGTACTTC.

This clone turned up a few times. This chain connects TRBV25-1 to TRBJ2-2; 8 bases match TRBD1. The germline V gene has CDR1 MGHDK and CDR2 SYGVNS. After removal of 4 bases from V and 3 bases from J, the junction contained 4 bases not matched to a gene. The CDR3 is made up of 15 amino acids. DNA for the CDR3: TGTGCCAGCAGTGGTGCACAGGGGGACACCGGGGAGCTGTTTTTT. Translating gives CASSGAQGDTGELFF.

The V call is TRBV7-9, the J call TRBJ1-1; a possible D gene is TRBD1 (6 bases). CDR3 length: 15 amino acids. V shed 5 bases and J shed 1 base, with 14 bases lying between them. Germline values: CDR1 SEHNR, CDR2 FQNEAQ (reference sequence). CDR3 DNA: TGTGCCAGCAGCCCAGGGACATTTCAGAACACTGAAGCTTTCTTT. Translation: CASSPGTFQNTEAFF.

The J gene is TRBJ2-5, the V gene TRBV5-1; TRBD2 might be the D (5 bases). Trimming pared 1 base from V and 4 bases from J, leaving 14 bases between. CDR1 is SGHRS, CDR2 YFSETQ, per germline. The CDR3 spans 15 residues. CDR3 nucleotides: TGCGCCAGCAGCTTGTCTTGGCTAGCCCCAGAGACCCAGTACTTC. It is translated as CASSLSWLAPETQYF.

The gene calls are TRBV4-1 and TRBJ1-2; D might be TRBD1 (5 bases). CDR3 length: 15 residues. Per germline, CDR1 MGHRA and CDR2 YSYEKL. V shed 6 bases and J shed 5 bases, with 19 bases lying between them. The CDR3 DNA reads TGCGCCAGCAGTCATCGTGTACAGGATCGATATGGCTACACCTTC. This sequence encodes CASSHRVQDRYGYTF.

The chain is built from TRBV4-1 and TRBJ2-7; a weak D match, TRBD2 (6 bases). With 1 base removed from V and 4 bases from J, the gap between germline ends came to 14 bases. This CDR3 has 15 amino acids. The germline CDR1 and CDR2 sequences are MGHRA and YSYEKL. CDR3 coding DNA: TGCGCCAGCAGCCAAGCTGGGACTGGGCATTACGAGCAGTACTTC. Translated, it gives CASSQAGTGHYEQYF.

The chain is built from TRBV4-2 and TRBJ2-7; TRBD2 agrees at 12 bases. The V gene's germline CDR1 is LGHNA and CDR2 YNFKEQ. The CDR3 has 15 residues. Losses at the gene ends were 0 bases for V and 6 bases for J; bases not matched to a gene: 3. The CDR3 is CASSQESSGRAEQYF. CDR3 nucleotides: TGTGCCAGCAGCCAAGAGTCTAGCGGGAGGGCCGAGCAGTACTTC.